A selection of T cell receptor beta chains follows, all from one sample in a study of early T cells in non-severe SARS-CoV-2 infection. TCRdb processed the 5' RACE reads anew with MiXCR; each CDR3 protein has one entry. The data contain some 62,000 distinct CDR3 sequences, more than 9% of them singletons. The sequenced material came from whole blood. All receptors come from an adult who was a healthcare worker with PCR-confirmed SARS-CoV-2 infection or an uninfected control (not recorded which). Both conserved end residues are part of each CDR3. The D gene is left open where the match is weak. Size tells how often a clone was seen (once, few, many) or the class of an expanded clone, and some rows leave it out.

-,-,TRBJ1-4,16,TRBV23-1,CASSQSWGQGTKNCFF,-
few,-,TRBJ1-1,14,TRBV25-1,CASSQTGVNTEAFF,TGTGCCAGCAGCCAAACAGGTGTGAACACTGAAGCTTTCTTT
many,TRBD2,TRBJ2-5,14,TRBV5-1,CASSGAGGQETQYF,TGCGCCAGCAGCGGCGCGGGGGGCCAAGAGACCCAGTACTTC
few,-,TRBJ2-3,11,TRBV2,CASTPTDTQYF,TGTGCCAGCACTCCTACAGATACGCAGTATTTT
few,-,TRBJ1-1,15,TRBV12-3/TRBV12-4,CASSFWVAGPSGAFF,TGTGCCAGCAGTTTTTGGGTGGCAGGGCCTTCAGGAGCTTTCTTT
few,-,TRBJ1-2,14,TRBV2,CASSEWEGSYGYTF,TGTGCCAGCAGTGAATGGGAGGGGAGCTATGGCTACACCTTC
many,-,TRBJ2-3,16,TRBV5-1,CASSLASLERTDTQYF,TGCGCCAGCAGCTTGGCCAGTTTGGAACGCACAGATACGCAGTATTTT
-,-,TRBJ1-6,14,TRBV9,CASSEDGGNSPLHF,TGTGCCAGCAGCGAGGACGGGGGAAATTCACCCCTCCACTTT
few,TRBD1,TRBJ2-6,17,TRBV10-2,CASSAGQGNSGANVLTF,TGCGCCAGCAGTGCGGGACAGGGTAACTCTGGGGCCAACGTCCTGACTTTC
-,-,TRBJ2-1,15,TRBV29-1,CSVVSGAENYNEQFF,TGCAGCGTTGTGTCAGGGGCCGAGAACTACAATGAGCAGTTCTTC
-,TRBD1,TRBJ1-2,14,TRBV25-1,CASSDTGGNYGYTF,TGTGCCAGCAGTGATACAGGGGGTAACTATGGCTACACCTTC
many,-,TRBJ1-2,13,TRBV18,CASSPGEVYGYTF,TGTGCCAGCTCGCCAGGGGAAGTCTATGGCTACACCTTC
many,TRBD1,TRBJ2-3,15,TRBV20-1,CSARGLTGVADTQYF,TGCAGTGCTAGGGGCCTTACAGGGGTCGCAGATACGCAGTATTTT
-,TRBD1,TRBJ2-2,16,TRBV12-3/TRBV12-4,CASSPLGTGNTGELFF,TGTGCCAGCAGTCCCCTCGGGACAGGGAACACCGGGGAGCTGTTTTTT
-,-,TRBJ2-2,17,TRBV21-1,CASSKKWTDANTGELFF,TGTGCCAGCAGCAAAAAGTGGACAGACGCGAACACCGGGGAGCTGTTTTTT
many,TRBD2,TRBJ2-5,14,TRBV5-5,CASSLRGGQETQYF,TGTGCCAGCAGCCTTCGGGGGGGCCAAGAGACCCAGTACTTC
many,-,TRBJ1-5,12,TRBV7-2,CASSFYNQPQHF,TGTGCCAGCAGCTTCTATAATCAGCCCCAGCATTTT
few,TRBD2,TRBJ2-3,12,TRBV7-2,CASSLAGTREYF,TGTGCCAGCAGCTTAGCTGGGACTAGGGAGTATTTT
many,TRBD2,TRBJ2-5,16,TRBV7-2,CASKLQSGGAEKTQYF,TGTGCCAGCAAATTACAGAGCGGGGGGGCGGAAAAGACCCAGTACTTC
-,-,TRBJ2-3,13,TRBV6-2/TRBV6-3,CASSTPPTDTQYF,TGTGCCAGCTCAACACCTCCCACAGATACGCAGTATTTT
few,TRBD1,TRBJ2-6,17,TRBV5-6,CASIEGQGWSGANVLTF,TGTGCCAGCATCGAGGGACAGGGATGGTCTGGGGCCAACGTCCTGACTTTC
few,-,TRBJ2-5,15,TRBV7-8,CASSLRRGYGETQYF,TGTGCCAGCAGCTTGCGAAGGGGTTACGGAGAGACCCAGTACTTC
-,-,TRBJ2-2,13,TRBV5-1,CASSGFEAGELFF,TGCGCCAGCAGTGGGTTCGAGGCCGGGGAGCTGTTTTTT
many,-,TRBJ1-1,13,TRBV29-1,CSVDRGGSGEAFF,TGCAGCGTTGATAGGGGGGGGTCGGGCGAAGCTTTCTTT
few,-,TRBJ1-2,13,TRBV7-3,CASRTTLNYGYTF,TGTGCCAGCAGGACTACCTTAAACTATGGCTACACCTTC
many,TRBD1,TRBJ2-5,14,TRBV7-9,CASSPMDRRETQYF,TGTGCCAGCAGCCCAATGGACAGGAGGGAGACCCAGTACTTC
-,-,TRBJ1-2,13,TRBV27,CASSLRRNYGYTF,TGTGCCAGCAGTTTAAGGAGAAACTATGGCTACACCTTC
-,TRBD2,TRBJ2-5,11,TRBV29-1,CSVEGGETQYF,TGCAGCGTTGAGGGGGGGGAGACCCAGTACTTC
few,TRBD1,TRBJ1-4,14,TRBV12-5,CASGRDRLNEKLFF,TGTGCTAGTGGACGGGACAGACTTAATGAAAAACTGTTTTTT
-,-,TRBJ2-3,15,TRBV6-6,CASILRGAHADTQYF,TGTGCCAGCATTCTTCGGGGGGCGCATGCGGATACGCAGTATTTT
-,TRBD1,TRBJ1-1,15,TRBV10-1,CASSPLGQGRTEAFF,TGCGCCAGCAGTCCCCTGGGACAGGGGCGGACTGAAGCTTTCTTT
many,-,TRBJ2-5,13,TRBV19,CASRGDHQETQYF,TGTGCCTCCAGGGGAGATCACCAAGAGACCCAGTACTTC